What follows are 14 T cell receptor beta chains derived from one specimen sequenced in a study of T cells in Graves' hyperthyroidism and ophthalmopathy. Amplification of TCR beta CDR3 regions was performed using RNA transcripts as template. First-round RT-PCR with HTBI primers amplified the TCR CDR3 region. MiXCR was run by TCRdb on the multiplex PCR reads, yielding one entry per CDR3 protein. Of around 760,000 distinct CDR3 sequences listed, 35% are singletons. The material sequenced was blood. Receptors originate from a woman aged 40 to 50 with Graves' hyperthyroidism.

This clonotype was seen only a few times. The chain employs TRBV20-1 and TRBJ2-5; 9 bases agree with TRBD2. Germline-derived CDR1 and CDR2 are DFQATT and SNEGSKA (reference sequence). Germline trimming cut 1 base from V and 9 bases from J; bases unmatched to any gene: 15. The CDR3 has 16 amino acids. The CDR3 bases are TGCAGTGCTAGAGTGGGTAGCGGGGGCCTCAGTGAGGCCCAGTACTTC. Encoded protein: CSARVGSGGLSEAQYF.

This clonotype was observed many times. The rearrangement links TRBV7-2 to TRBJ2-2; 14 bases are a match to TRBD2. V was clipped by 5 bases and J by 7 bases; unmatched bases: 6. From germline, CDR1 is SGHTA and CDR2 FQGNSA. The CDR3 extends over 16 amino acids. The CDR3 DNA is TGTGCCAGCAGCGAGACTAGCGGGGGGGCAGGCGGGGAGCTGTTTTTT. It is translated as CASSETSGGAGGELFF.

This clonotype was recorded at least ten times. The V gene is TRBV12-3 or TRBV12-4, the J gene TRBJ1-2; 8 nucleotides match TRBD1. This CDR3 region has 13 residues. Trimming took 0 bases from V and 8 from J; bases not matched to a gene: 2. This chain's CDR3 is CASSLAQGVGYTF. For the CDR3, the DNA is TGTGCCAGCAGTTTAGCACAGGGGGTAGGCTACACCTTC.

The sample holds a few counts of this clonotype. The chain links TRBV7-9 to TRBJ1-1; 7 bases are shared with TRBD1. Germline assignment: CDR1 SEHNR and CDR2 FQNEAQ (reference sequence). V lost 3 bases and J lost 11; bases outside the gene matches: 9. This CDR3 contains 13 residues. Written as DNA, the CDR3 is TGTGCCAGCAGCTTCGGGACAGAAGCCATTGCTTTCTTT. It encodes CASSFGTEAIAFF.

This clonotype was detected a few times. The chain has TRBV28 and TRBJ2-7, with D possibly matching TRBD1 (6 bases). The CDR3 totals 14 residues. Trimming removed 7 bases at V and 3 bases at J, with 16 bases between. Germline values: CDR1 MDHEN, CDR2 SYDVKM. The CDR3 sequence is CASTPTGTNYEQYF. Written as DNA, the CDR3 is TGTGCCAGCACCCCCACCGGGACAAACTACGAGCAGTACTTC.

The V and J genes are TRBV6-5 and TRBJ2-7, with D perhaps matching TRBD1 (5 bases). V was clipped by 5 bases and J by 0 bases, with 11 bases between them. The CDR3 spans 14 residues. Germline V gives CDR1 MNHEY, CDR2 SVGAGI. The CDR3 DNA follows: TGTGCCAGCAGTGAAAGGGGCGTCTCCTACGAGCAGTACTTC. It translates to CASSERGVSYEQYF.

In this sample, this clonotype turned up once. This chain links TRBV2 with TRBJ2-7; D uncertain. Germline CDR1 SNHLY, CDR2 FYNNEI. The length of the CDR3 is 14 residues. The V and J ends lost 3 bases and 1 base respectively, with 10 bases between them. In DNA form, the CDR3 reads TGTGCCAGCAGTGATAGACGGCTTTCCTACGAGCAGTACTTC. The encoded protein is CASSDRRLSYEQYF.

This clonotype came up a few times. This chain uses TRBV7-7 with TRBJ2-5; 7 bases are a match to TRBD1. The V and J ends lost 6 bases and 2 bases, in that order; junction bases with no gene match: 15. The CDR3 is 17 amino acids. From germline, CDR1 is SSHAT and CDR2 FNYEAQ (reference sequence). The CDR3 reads CASRNFRQGRIQETQYF. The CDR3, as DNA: TGTGCCAGCAGAAACTTCCGACAGGGCCGAATTCAAGAGACCCAGTACTTC.

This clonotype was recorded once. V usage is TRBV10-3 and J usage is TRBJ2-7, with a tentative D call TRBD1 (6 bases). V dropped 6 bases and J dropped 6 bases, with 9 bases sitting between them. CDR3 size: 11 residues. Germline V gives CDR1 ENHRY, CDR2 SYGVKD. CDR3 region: CAISGTSEQYF. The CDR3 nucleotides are TGTGCCATCAGCGGGACATCCGAGCAGTACTTC.

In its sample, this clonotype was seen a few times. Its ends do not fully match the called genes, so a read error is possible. The CDR3 is CASSVNSGSTIYF. The CDR3 nucleotides are TGTGCCAGCAGTGTAAACTCTGGAAGCACCATATACTTT. This rearrangement joins TRBV2 to TRBJ1-3, with D unclear. The CDR3 extends over 13 amino acids. The germline CDR1 and CDR2 sequences are SNHLY and FYNNEI. Combining the CDR3 with reference TRBV2 and TRBJ1-3 gives the whole variable domain EPEVTQTPSHQVTQMGQEVILRCVPISNHLYFYWYRQILGQKVEFLVSFYNNEISEKSEIFDDQFSVERPDGSNFTLKIRSTKLEDSAMYFCASSVNSGSTIYFGEGSWLTVV.

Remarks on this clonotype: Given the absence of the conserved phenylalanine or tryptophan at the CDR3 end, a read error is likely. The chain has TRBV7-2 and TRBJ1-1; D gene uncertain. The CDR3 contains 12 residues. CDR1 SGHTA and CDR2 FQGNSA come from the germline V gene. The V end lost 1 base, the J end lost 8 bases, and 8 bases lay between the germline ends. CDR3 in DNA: TGTGCCAGCAGCTTAGGATTTACCGAAGCTTTCCTT. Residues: CASSLGFTEAFL.

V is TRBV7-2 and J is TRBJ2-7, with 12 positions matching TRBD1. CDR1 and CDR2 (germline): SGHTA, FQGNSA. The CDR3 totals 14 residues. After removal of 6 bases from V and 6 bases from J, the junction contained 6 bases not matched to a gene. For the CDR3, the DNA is TGTGCCAGCAGTTACGGGACAGGGGGCATCGAGCAGTACTTC. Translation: CASSYGTGGIEQYF.

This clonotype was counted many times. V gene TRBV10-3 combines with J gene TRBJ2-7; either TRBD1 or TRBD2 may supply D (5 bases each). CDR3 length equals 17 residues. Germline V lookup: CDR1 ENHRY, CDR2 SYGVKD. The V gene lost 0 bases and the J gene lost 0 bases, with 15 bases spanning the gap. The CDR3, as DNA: TGTGCCATCAGTGAGTCGAGTCGGGGCGGCCTCTCCTACGAGCAGTACTTC. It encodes CAISESSRGGLSYEQYF.

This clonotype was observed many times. Here the CDR3 DNA reads TGTGCCAGCAGCCGACAGGGACGACAAGAGACCCAGTACTTC. Its translation is CASSRQGRQETQYF. The V gene is TRBV5-6, the J gene TRBJ2-5; 7 positions match TRBD1. J gave up 2 bases and V 4 bases, and 5 bases lay outside the gene matches. The CDR3 totals 14 residues. Germline loops: CDR1 SGHDT, CDR2 YYEEEE.